These T cell receptor beta chains were read from a single sample in a study of blood T cell repertoires in COVID-19. Assay used: immunoSEQ multiplex PCR; TCRdb lists only in-frame clones, some missing. Here the sample spans hundreds of thousands of clones, 65% to 90% being singletons. The specimen sequenced was peripheral blood. All receptors come from a man in his fifties or sixties with active or convalescent COVID-19. Each CDR3 is given with its conserved first and last residue. Fields, in order: D gene, J gene, CDR3 length, clone size, V gene, CDR3 protein, CDR3 DNA. The D gene is left open where the match is weak. Clone size is shown for a subset of rows, as once, few, many or a class of expanded clone.

TRBD1,TRBJ2-7,14,.,TRBV6-5,CASRHRGATSEQYF,TGTGCCAGCAGACACAGGGGGGCTACGTCGGAGCAGTACTTC
.,TRBJ1-1,14,.,TRBV5-1,CASSLGGTGFEAFF,TGCGCCAGCAGCTTGGGCGGGACGGGATTTGAAGCTTTCTTT
TRBD2,TRBJ2-7,16,.,TRBV19,CASTGQGPSGSLEQYF,TGTGCCAGTACCGGACAGGGACCTAGCGGGAGCCTCGAGCAGTACTTC
.,TRBJ2-3,12,.,TRBV29-1,CSVGLTTDTQYF,TGCAGCGTTGGACTCACCACAGATACGCAGTATTTT
.,TRBJ2-7,12,once,TRBV2,CASSVGFYEQYF,TGTGCCAGCAGTGTCGGTTTCTACGAGCAGTACTTC
TRBD1,TRBJ2-7,20,once,TRBV3-1/TRBV3-2,CASSIGTGGFRGTFRDEQYF,TGTGCCAGCAGCATCGGGACAGGGGGTTTTAGGGGGACCTTCCGGGACGAGCAGTACTTC
TRBD2,TRBJ2-3,16,.,TRBV4-1,CASSQEFSGSGDTQYF,TGCGCCAGCAGCCAAGAATTTAGCGGGAGCGGAGATACGCAGTATTTT
.,TRBJ1-2,11,.,TRBV5-6,CASSFATGYTF,TGTGCCAGCAGCTTCGCTACTGGCTACACCTTC
TRBD2,TRBJ2-7,12,.,TRBV2,CASKAGVGEQYF,TGTGCCAGCAAAGCGGGAGTGGGTGAGCAGTACTTC
.,TRBJ2-7,11,.,TRBV20-1,CSAQSGREQYF,TGCAGTGCTCAGTCGGGGAGGGAGCAGTACTTC
.,TRBJ2-5,15,once,TRBV5-5,CASSGGQGFQETQYF,TGTGCCTCCTCAGGGGGGCAGGGGTTCCAAGAGACCCAGTACTTC
.,TRBJ2-7,11,.,TRBV2,CASGRNYEQYF,TGTGCCAGCGGTAGAAATTACGAGCAGTACTTC
TRBD2,TRBJ2-1,16,.,TRBV7-2,CASSLGAGVSYNEQFF,TGTGCCAGCAGCTTAGGAGCGGGAGTCTCCTACAATGAGCAGTTCTTC
.,TRBJ1-1,13,.,TRBV19,CASTLDRNTEAFF,TGTGCCAGTACCCTAGACCGGAACACTGAAGCTTTCTTT
TRBD2,TRBJ2-5,15,.,TRBV9,CASSVGPGGQETQYF,TGTGCCAGCAGCGTGGGCCCGGGGGGGCAAGAGACCCAGTACTTC
TRBD1,TRBJ1-1,15,.,TRBV19,CASRRNRGANTEAFF,TGTGCCAGTAGGCGTAACAGGGGAGCGAACACTGAAGCTTTCTTT
TRBD1,TRBJ2-2,16,.,TRBV11-2,CASSGHRGPNTGELFF,TGTGCCAGCAGCGGGCACAGGGGGCCCAACACCGGGGAGCTGTTTTTT
.,TRBJ1-1,15,few,TRBV5-1,CASSFSTGFNTEAFF,TGCGCCAGCAGCTTCTCAACAGGGTTCAACACTGAAGCTTTCTTT
.,TRBJ2-1,12,.,TRBV12-3/TRBV12-4,CASSLTGDEQFF,TGTGCCAGCAGTTTAACAGGCGATGAGCAGTTCTTC
.,TRBJ2-2,15,.,TRBV19,CASSMYGASTGELFF,TGTGCCAGTAGTATGTATGGGGCGAGCACCGGGGAGCTGTTTTTT
.,TRBJ2-7,12,.,TRBV28,CASSGAAYEQYF,TGTGCCAGCAGTGGGGCCGCCTACGAGCAGTACTTC
TRBD1,TRBJ1-4,15,few,TRBV2,CASRKTGGLYEKLFF,TGTGCCAGCAGAAAAACAGGGGGGTTGTATGAAAAACTGTTTTTT
.,TRBJ2-7,13,.,TRBV2,CASGTLSSYEQYF,TGTGCCAGCGGGACTCTCAGCTCCTACGAGCAGTACTTC
TRBD2,TRBJ2-4,12,.,TRBV7-7,CASSSSGNIQYF,TGTGCTAGCAGCTCTAGCGGAAACATTCAGTACTTC
.,TRBJ1-4,17,.,TRBV11-3,CASSADSRKVHNEKLFF,TGTGCCAGCAGCGCGGACAGTCGGAAGGTCCATAATGAAAAACTGTTTTTT
.,TRBJ1-4,11,once,TRBV12-3/TRBV12-4,CASSFSEKLFF,TGTGCCAGCAGCTTTAGTGAAAAACTGTTTTTT
.,TRBJ1-3,16,.,TRBV6-5,CASSSDSLGGGNTIYF,TGTGCCAGCAGTTCTGACAGCCTCGGGGGTGGAAACACCATATATTTT
TRBD2,TRBJ2-3,15,once,TRBV24-1,CATSEVTSGTDTQYF,TGTGCCACCAGTGAGGTGACTAGCGGCACAGATACGCAGTATTTT
TRBD1,TRBJ2-7,16,.,TRBV6-2/TRBV6-3,CASSSFGTGQFYEQYF,TGTGCCAGCAGTTCGTTCGGGACAGGACAGTTCTACGAGCAGTACTTC
.,TRBJ2-2,15,.,TRBV27,CASSLRMTNTGELFF,TGTGCCAGCAGTTTGAGGATGACGAACACCGGGGAGCTGTTTTTT
.,TRBJ1-2,12,.,TRBV12-3/TRBV12-4,CASGEENYGYTF,TGTGCCAGCGGGGAGGAGAACTATGGCTACACCTTC
TRBD1,TRBJ1-2,15,.,TRBV27,CASSILGQGSYGYTF,TGTGCCAGCAGTATCCTGGGACAGGGAAGCTATGGCTACACCTTC
.,TRBJ1-5,13,.,TRBV7-3,CASSLGFGQPQHF,TGTGCCAGCAGCTTAGGTTTCGGTCAGCCCCAGCATTTT
TRBD1,TRBJ1-1,16,medium-sized,TRBV9,CASSAHTGTANTEAFF,TGTGCCAGCAGCGCACATACCGGGACAGCGAACACTGAAGCTTTCTTT
.,TRBJ2-1,15,once,TRBV11-1,CASSLDPVPYNEQFF,TGTGCCAGCAGCTTAGACCCGGTGCCCTACAATGAGCAGTTCTTC
.,TRBJ2-1,10,.,TRBV20-1,CSADTAAQFF,TGCAGTGCTGACACAGCTGCGCAGTTCTTC
.,TRBJ1-1,14,.,TRBV27,CASRPRGSYTEAFF,TGTGCCAGCAGACCCAGGGGTTCGTATACTGAAGCTTTCTTT
.,TRBJ1-4,12,.,TRBV30,CAWNYRVGKLFF,TGTGCCTGGAATTACAGGGTTGGGAAACTGTTTTTT
.,TRBJ1-2,13,.,TRBV10-3,CAISEANREGYTF,TGTGCCATCAGTGAGGCTAACAGAGAGGGCTACACCTTC
.,TRBJ2-7,12,.,TRBV5-6,CASSLDGYEQYF,TGTGCCAGCAGCTTGGACGGCTACGAGCAGTACTTC
.,TRBJ1-6,15,.,TRBV27,CASSSRDIHNSPLHF,TGTGCCAGCAGTTCCCGGGACATTCACAATTCACCCCTCCACTTT
TRBD1,TRBJ1-4,14,.,TRBV9,CASSADRVGEKLFF,TGTGCCAGCAGCGCGGACAGGGTAGGAGAAAAACTGTTTTTT
TRBD2,TRBJ2-7,17,.,TRBV7-2,CASSENPQAGGRREQYF,TGTGCCAGCAGCGAGAACCCCCAAGCGGGAGGCCGTCGGGAGCAGTACTTC
.,TRBJ2-7,13,.,TRBV15,CATSRDAGYEQYF,TGTGCCACCAGCAGGGACGCGGGCTACGAGCAGTACTTC
TRBD1,TRBJ2-7,13,.,TRBV7-3,CASSPDRGGEQYF,TGTGCCAGCAGCCCCGACAGGGGCGGAGAGCAGTACTTC
.,TRBJ1-2,12,.,TRBV30,CAWSPGNYGYTF,TGTGCCTGGAGTCCGGGGAACTATGGCTACACCTTC
.,TRBJ1-4,15,.,TRBV4-3,CASSQDLQGNEKLFF,TGCGCCAGCAGCCAAGATCTGCAGGGGAACGAAAAACTGTTTTTT
.,TRBJ2-3,16,once,TRBV9,CASSVVGSGRSDTQYF,TGTGCCAGCAGCGTAGTGGGGTCAGGGAGGTCAGATACGCAGTATTTT
.,TRBJ2-7,12,.,TRBV5-8,CASSLDYYEQYF,TGTGCCAGCAGCCTGGACTACTACGAGCAGTACTTC
.,TRBJ2-7,14,few,TRBV9,CASNPWGHSYEQYF,TGTGCCAGCAACCCATGGGGGCACTCCTACGAGCAGTACTTC
TRBD1,TRBJ2-2,14,.,TRBV9,CASSPGQGAWELFF,TGTGCCAGCAGCCCGGGACAGGGGGCCTGGGAGCTGTTTTTT
.,TRBJ1-4,14,.,TRBV19,CASSTDRQTEKLFF,TGTGCCAGTAGTACCGACCGACAGACTGAAAAACTGTTTTTT
.,TRBJ1-1,13,.,TRBV5-1,CASSLDPLLEAFF,TGCGCCAGCAGCTTGGACCCCCTACTTGAAGCTTTCTTT
TRBD1,TRBJ1-2,15,.,TRBV5-1,CASEIQGALGYGYTF,TGCGCCAGCGAAATCCAGGGGGCGCTTGGCTATGGCTACACCTTC